The 17 T cell receptor beta chains given below trace back to one sample, sequenced in a study of T cell responses to AZD1222 COVID-19 vaccine. Produced via immunoSEQ multiplex PCR; TCRdb's table is partial and in-frame only. Of 240,000 or so clones listed, approximately 93% are singletons. Material: peripheral blood, obtained on day 0 of AZD1222 vaccination. Receptors were obtained from an adult in good health.

This clone has just one count. This sequence joins TRBV5-4 and TRBJ2-7; 9 bases match TRBD2. Trimming removed 2 bases from V and 2 bases from J; junction bases left unmatched: 5. The CDR3 runs 15 residues. Germline V gives CDR1 SGHNT, CDR2 YYREEE (reference sequence). As DNA, the CDR3 is TGTGCCAGCAGCTTCGGGGCGGGAGGGACCTACGAGCAGTACTTC. This translates into CASSFGAGGTYEQYF.

The CDR3 sequence is CASSVGTGLPEAFF. DNA of the CDR3: TGTGCCAGCAGCGTAGGTACGGGGCTGCCTGAAGCTTTCTTT. V gene TRBV9 combines with J gene TRBJ1-1, with D tentatively TRBD1 (5 bases). Trimming removed 0 bases from V and 6 bases from J, with 12 bases in between. This CDR3 spans 14 amino acids. The germline V gene encodes CDR1 SGDLS and CDR2 YYNGEE.

The V and J genes are TRBV12-3 or TRBV12-4 and TRBJ2-5, with no clear D. The CDR3 consists of 12 residues. V shed 2 bases and J shed 5 bases, with 6 bases lying between them. CDR3 amino acids: CASSLFGETQYF. CDR3 DNA sequence: TGTGCCAGCAGTTTATTTGGGGAGACCCAGTACTTC.

CDR3 sequence reads: CATGGGERETQYF. The CDR3 DNA reads as TGTGCCACTGGAGGGGGGGAGAGAGAGACCCAGTACTTC. This chain links TRBV15 with TRBJ2-5, with a weak D call TRBD2 (7 bases). CDR1 LNHNV and CDR2 YYDKDF come from the germline V gene (reference sequence). Trimming stripped 9 bases from V and 4 bases from J, with 15 bases between. The CDR3 sequence is 13 residues long.

The CDR3 here is CAWAGPYNEQFF. The CDR3 DNA reads TGTGCCTGGGCGGGACCTTACAATGAGCAGTTCTTC. This rearrangement joins TRBV30 to TRBJ2-1; perhaps TRBD2 as D (6 bases). Trimming shortened V by 5 bases and J by 4 bases, and 9 bases separated the two germline ends. Per germline, CDR1 GTSNPN and CDR2 SVGIG (reference sequence). The CDR3 contains 12 residues.

The chain uses TRBV28 and TRBJ2-7, with D perhaps matching TRBD1 or TRBD2 (5 bases each). The CDR3 is 15 amino acids. V was clipped by 4 bases and J by 2 bases, with 15 bases between them. Germline V gene sequence: CDR1 MDHEN, CDR2 SYDVKM. CDR3 in DNA: TGTGCCAGCAGTTCGGGACGTCCGCCACCCTACGAGCAGTACTTC. It codes for CASSSGRPPPYEQYF.

The J gene is TRBJ1-2, the V gene TRBV7-9; unclear D gene. Per the germline V gene, CDR1 is SEHNR and CDR2 is FQNEAQ (reference sequence). This CDR3 is built from 14 residues. V was trimmed by 6 bases and J by 4 bases, leaving 15 bases between them. Written as DNA, the CDR3 is TGTGCCAGCAGTCAGGAGGCGCGGGGCTATGGCTACACCTTC. Amino acids: CASSQEARGYGYTF.

The CDR3 reads CASSAGALRETQYF. The CDR3 region has the DNA TGTGCCAGCAGCGCAGGGGCCCTTCGAGAGACCCAGTACTTC. The chain employs TRBV9 and TRBJ2-5; tentative D call: TRBD1 (6 bases). The CDR3 loop spans 14 amino acids. The V gene's germline CDR1 is SGDLS and CDR2 YYNGEE. Trimming left V 3 bases short and J 4 bases short, with 13 bases between. Variable domain in full (rest from reference TRBV9 and TRBJ2-5): DSGVTQTPKHLITATGQRVTLRCSPRSGDLSVYWYQQSLDQGLQFLIQYYNGEERAKGNILERFSAQQFPDLHSELNLSSLELGDSALYFCASSAGALRETQYFGPGTRLLVL.

The CDR3 spells CASSFDDRADGYTF. The CDR3, as DNA: TGTGCCAGCAGCTTCGACGACAGGGCGGATGGCTACACCTTC. The chain combines TRBV11-2 with TRBJ1-2; 7 bases line up with TRBD1. The CDR3 spans 14 residues. CDR1 is SGHAT and CDR2 is FQNNGV in the germline V gene. Trimming removed 3 bases from V and 6 bases from J; junction bases left unmatched: 7. Using reference TRBV11-2 and TRBJ1-2 for the parts outside the CDR3, the full variable domain is EAGVAQSPRYKIIEKRQSVAFWCNPISGHATLYWYQQILGQGPKLLIQFQNNGVVDDSQLPKDRFSAERLKGVDSTLKIQPAKLEDSAVYLCASSFDDRADGYTFGSGTRLTVV.

The rearrangement joins TRBV9 to TRBJ2-3; D gene uncertain. Trimming removed 0 bases from V and 0 bases from J, with 11 bases in between. Germline V gene data show CDR1 as SGDLS and CDR2 as YYNGEE. This CDR3 comprises 16 residues. The CDR3 sequence is CASSVATYTSTDTQYF. CDR3 coding DNA: TGTGCCAGCAGCGTAGCTACCTATACTAGCACAGATACGCAGTATTTT.

The genes are TRBV7-8 and TRBJ1-1; weak D call: TRBD1 (5 bases). The V end lost 1 base, the J end lost 4 bases, and 13 bases lay between the germline ends. CDR3 length equals 15 residues. Germline lookup yields CDR1 SGHVS and CDR2 FQNEAQ. CDR3: CASSLEGREGTEAFF. The CDR3 nucleotides read TGTGCCAGCAGCTTAGAAGGCAGGGAGGGCACTGAAGCTTTCTTT.

This chain links TRBV6-5 with TRBJ2-7; the D is unclear. The V end lost 6 bases, the J end lost 2 bases, and 8 bases lay between the germline ends. This CDR3 is 12 amino acids long. Germline V lookup: CDR1 MNHEY, CDR2 SVGAGI. CDR3 amino acids: CASRRTPYEQYF. The CDR3 DNA sequence: TGTGCCAGCAGGCGGACCCCCTACGAGCAGTACTTC.

This clone was picked up a small number of times. The rearrangement joins TRBV5-1 to TRBJ2-7; D is unclear. Germline V lookup: CDR1 SGHRS, CDR2 YFSETQ. The CDR3 is 14 amino acids. The V end lost 0 bases, the J end lost 5 bases, and 12 bases lay between the germline ends. The CDR3 DNA reads TGCGCCAGCAGCTTGGGGGGTGTCCGGAACGAGCAGTACTTC. This sequence encodes CASSLGGVRNEQYF.

This clone was recorded a few times. The rearrangement joins TRBV6-5 to TRBJ2-7, with D possibly TRBD1 on 6 matching bases. The CDR3 spans 13 residues. Germline CDR1 and CDR2: MNHEY and SVGAGI. Deletions cut 6 bases from V and 1 base from J, with 10 bases between. In DNA form, the CDR3 reads TGTGCCAGCAGACCAACAGGGTCCTACGAGCAGTACTTC. This gives the protein CASRPTGSYEQYF.

The V call is TRBV6-2 or TRBV6-3, the J call TRBJ2-5; D possibly corresponds to TRBD2 (6 bases). The CDR3 extends over 13 amino acids. V gave up 5 bases and J gave up 1 base, with 8 bases separating them. The germline CDR1 and CDR2 sequences are MNHEY and SVGEGT. The CDR3 here is CASSDGSQETQYF. The CDR3 nucleotides are TGTGCCAGCAGTGACGGGAGCCAAGAGACCCAGTACTTC.

The chain couples TRBV7-9 to TRBJ1-1; D is ambiguous. CDR3 length: 15 amino acids. Between the trimmed V and J ends, which lost 0 bases and 5 bases, there was a span of 13 bases. Germline assignment: CDR1 SEHNR and CDR2 FQNEAQ (reference sequence). CDR3 DNA: TGTGCCAGCAGCTTAGCGCCTGGGTTAGGAACTGAAGCTTTCTTT. Translated, it gives CASSLAPGLGTEAFF.

This clone was picked up a small number of times. This chain joins TRBV19 and TRBJ1-1; unclear D gene. The CDR3 consists of 14 residues. Per germline, CDR1 LNHDA and CDR2 SQIVND (reference sequence). Between the trimmed V and J ends, which lost 3 bases and 4 bases, there was a span of 12 bases. The CDR3: CASSIELGFTEAFF. The CDR3, as DNA: TGTGCCAGTAGTATTGAGTTGGGGTTCACTGAAGCTTTCTTT.